This passage covers 27 T cell receptor beta chains from one sample sequenced in a study of blood T cell repertoires in COVID-19. Repertoires were generated with immunoSEQ multiplex PCR, while TCRdb's copy carries only in-frame clones and drops some. The table has some 50,000 clones, 87% seen once. Sequencing was carried out using peripheral blood. The receptors stem from a man aged 50-60 years with acute or convalescent COVID-19.

J is TRBJ1-3 and V is TRBV11-3, with TRBD1 identical over 7 bases. The V segment lost 9 bases and the J segment 0 bases; nucleotides outside the gene matches: 5. The CDR3 has 14 amino acids. The germline gives CDR1 SGHNT, CDR2 YENEEA. CDR3 coding DNA: TGTGCCAGTCGTTCAGGGGGCTCTGGAAACACCATATATTTT. It yields the protein CASRSGGSGNTIYF.

This sequence joins TRBV28 and TRBJ1-1; possible D gene TRBD1, 6 bases. CDR3 size: 14 residues. CDR1 is MDHEN and CDR2 is SYDVKM in the germline V gene. Trimming took 8 bases from V and 4 from J, leaving 17 bases between them. CDR3 sequence (DNA): TGTGCCAGCTCCCTTAGGGGGTTGATCACTGAAGCTTTCTTT. Its protein is CASSLRGLITEAFF.

This clone was seen a few times. The V call is TRBV30, the J call TRBJ2-7; D not certain. The CDR3 has 13 amino acids. Trimming took off 0 bases at V and 5 bases at J, with 11 bases between the two ends. In germline, CDR1 is GTSNPN, CDR2 SVGIG (reference sequence). This CDR3 is CAWSVAKSNEQYF. The CDR3 DNA follows: TGTGCCTGGAGTGTAGCAAAATCTAACGAGCAGTACTTC.

The chain uses TRBV18 and TRBJ1-6; 9 positions match TRBD1. Germline CDR1 reads KGHSH; CDR2 reads LQKENI. After removal of 3 bases from V and 10 bases from J, the junction contained 7 bases not matched to a gene. The CDR3 sequence is 15 residues long. CDR3 in amino acids: CASSPGQGRGSPLHF. CDR3 DNA: TGTGCCAGCTCACCGGGACAGGGAAGAGGGTCACCCCTCCACTTT.

The chain has TRBV28 and TRBJ1-5, with D perhaps TRBD1 (5 bases). With 5 bases removed from V and 5 bases from J, the gap between germline ends came to 10 bases. This CDR3 has 13 amino acids. CDR1 is MDHEN and CDR2 is SYDVKM in the germline V gene. CDR3 nucleotides: TGTGCCAGCAGTAGGGGCACGTATCAGCCCCAGCATTTT. Its translation: CASSRGTYQPQHF.

This chain links TRBV4-1 with TRBJ1-1, with D possibly TRBD1 on 5 matching bases. V was clipped by 3 bases and J by 1 base, with 12 bases between them. The CDR3 is 15 amino acids. Germline assignment: CDR1 MGHRA and CDR2 YSYEKL. CDR3 protein: CASSQKGTGNTEAFF. CDR3 nucleotides: TGCGCCAGCAGCCAGAAAGGAACAGGGAACACTGAAGCTTTCTTT.

The gene calls are TRBV11-3 and TRBJ1-1; no reliable D call. The CDR3 totals 15 residues. Germline-derived CDR1 and CDR2 are SGHNT and YENEEA. V shed 5 bases and J shed 3 bases, with 16 bases lying between them. The CDR3 protein is CASSPSLQRDTEAFF. CDR3 in DNA: TGTGCCAGCAGCCCGTCACTTCAGCGGGACACTGAAGCTTTCTTT.

In DNA, the CDR3 is TGTGCCAGCAGCCAAGATCTGGCGAACACTGAAGCTTTCTTT. It codes for CASSQDLANTEAFF. The V and J genes are TRBV3-1 (or the pseudogene TRBV3-2) and TRBJ1-1; no clear D. The V and J ends lost 0 bases and 1 base respectively, with 6 bases between them. The germline V gene encodes CDR1 LGHDT and CDR2 YNNKEL (reference sequence). This CDR3 region has 14 residues.

The genes are TRBV18 and TRBJ2-7; D is unclear. This CDR3 contains 13 residues. V lost 3 bases to trimming and J lost 1 base, with 7 bases between them. Per germline, CDR1 KGHSH and CDR2 LQKENI. CDR3: CASSPGQSYEQYF. In DNA form, the CDR3 reads TGTGCCAGCTCACCGGGCCAGTCCTACGAGCAGTACTTC. The full variable domain, rest sourced from reference TRBV18 and TRBJ2-7, is NAGVMQNPRHLVRRRGQEARLRCSPMKGHSHVYWYRQLPEEGLKFMVYLQKENIIDESGMPKERFSAEFPKEGPSILRIQQVVRGDSAAYFCASSPGQSYEQYFGPGTRLTVT.

J is TRBJ1-1 and V is TRBV5-1, with 7 bases matching TRBD1. Germline CDR1 reads SGHRS; CDR2 reads YFSETQ. V shed 2 bases and J 3 bases; nucleotides not matched to a gene: 4. This CDR3 spans 14 amino acids. The CDR3 reads CASSLSGTDTEAFF. DNA for the CDR3: TGCGCCAGCAGCTTATCCGGGACAGACACTGAAGCTTTCTTT.

The gene calls are TRBV11-2 and TRBJ2-2; D might be TRBD2 (5 bases). Germline V gives CDR1 SGHAT, CDR2 FQNNGV. V gave up 5 bases and J gave up 6 bases, with 16 bases separating them. This CDR3 region has 15 residues. The CDR3, as DNA: TGTGCCAGCAGCCCCCTGCTGTTAGCGTCCGGGGAGCTGTTTTTT. This codes for CASSPLLLASGELFF.

For the CDR3, the DNA is TGTGCCAGCAGCCAAAGCGGGGGGTCCGGTGAGCAGTTCTTC. Its protein is CASSQSGGSGEQFF. The J gene is TRBJ2-1, the V gene TRBV3-1 (or the pseudogene TRBV3-2); 9 nucleotides agree with TRBD2. Germline lookup yields CDR1 LGHDT and CDR2 YNNKEL (reference sequence). The CDR3 runs to 14 residues. Trimming took 2 bases from V and 9 from J; bases not matched to a gene: 5.

The chain combines TRBV7-9 with TRBJ2-1; possibly TRBD2 for D (5 bases). CDR1 and CDR2 from the germline V gene are SEHNR and FQNEAQ (reference sequence). The CDR3 has 16 amino acids. Trimming left V 2 bases short and J 8 bases short, with 19 bases between. CDR3 bases: TGTGCCAGCAGCTTAACAGCCTTCGCGGGTGAGGATGAGCAGTTCTTC. Its translation: CASSLTAFAGEDEQFF.

The chain uses TRBV12-5 and TRBJ1-5; maybe TRBD1 (6 bases). This CDR3 has 15 amino acids. V was shortened by 1 base and J by 2 bases, with 9 bases between the two germline ends. The germline gives CDR1 LGHNT, CDR2 FRNRAP. The CDR3 bases are TGTGCTAGTGGTTTGGACAGGGCGGGCAATCAGCCCCAGCATTTT. It is translated as CASGLDRAGNQPQHF.

The chain recombines TRBV12-3 or TRBV12-4 with TRBJ2-7, with a weak D call TRBD2 (6 bases). This CDR3 is built from 12 residues. Between the trimmed V and J ends, which lost 7 bases and 2 bases, there was a span of 9 bases. The CDR3 is CASNAGTYEQYF. In DNA form, the CDR3 reads TGTGCCAGCAACGCGGGGACCTACGAGCAGTACTTC.

This chain connects TRBV5-1 to TRBJ1-5; perhaps TRBD1 as D (5 bases). CDR3 length equals 15 residues. Trimming left V 4 bases short and J 0 bases short, with 11 bases between. CDR1 SGHRS and CDR2 YFSETQ come from the germline V gene. The CDR3 loop reads CASSRDGGSNQPQHF. CDR3 coding DNA: TGCGCCAGCAGCCGGGACGGGGGTAGCAATCAGCCCCAGCATTTT.

The chain carries TRBV28 and TRBJ2-5; D ambiguous. The V end was cut by 9 bases, the J end by 2 bases, with 10 bases between. This CDR3 spans 12 amino acids. The germline gives CDR1 MDHEN, CDR2 SYDVKM. The CDR3 loop reads CASHRYQETQYF. CDR3 coding DNA: TGTGCCAGTCACCGCTATCAAGAGACCCAGTACTTC.

This chain links TRBV6-5 with TRBJ2-1; tentatively, D is TRBD2 (6 bases). Trimming stripped 3 bases from V and 2 bases from J, with 11 bases between. CDR1 and CDR2 from the germline V gene are MNHEY and SVGAGI. The length of the CDR3 is 15 residues. The CDR3 protein is CASSYRSGAYNEQFF. CDR3 nucleotide sequence: TGTGCCAGCAGTTATCGCTCGGGGGCCTACAATGAGCAGTTCTTC.

The chain has TRBV6-6 and TRBJ1-5; 10 bases agree with TRBD1. J was trimmed by 2 bases and V by 10 bases; bases with no gene match: 5. The CDR3 length is 14 residues. Germline V CDR1 and CDR2: MNHNY, SVGAGI (reference sequence). The CDR3: CAIGQGEGNQPQHF. The CDR3, as DNA: TGTGCCATCGGACAGGGGGAGGGCAATCAGCCCCAGCATTTT.

This clone was seen more than once but under ten times. The V call is TRBV19, the J call TRBJ1-5; 7 bases agree with TRBD1. The germline V gene has CDR1 LNHDA and CDR2 SQIVND (reference sequence). The CDR3 totals 16 residues. Trimming cost V 4 bases and J 3 bases; bases outside gene matches: 9. The DNA of the CDR3 is TGTGCCAGTAGTAAATTCGGGACAGCGGACAATCAGCCCCAGCATTTT. It specifies CASSKFGTADNQPQHF. Looking up the rest from reference TRBV19 and TRBJ1-5 gives the full variable domain: DGGITQSPKYLFRKEGQNVTLSCEQNLNHDAMYWYRQDPGQGLRLIYYSQIVNDFQKGDIAEGYSVSREKKESFPLTVTSAQKNPTAFYLCASSKFGTADNQPQHFGDGTRLSIL.

CDR3 in DNA: TGTGCCAGCAGCTTACGGGGGAGCTCCTACAATGAGCAGTTCTTC. This translates into CASSLRGSSYNEQFF. The chain uses TRBV11-3 and TRBJ2-1; TRBD2 might be the D (6 bases). The CDR3 spans 15 residues. CDR1 SGHNT and CDR2 YENEEA come from the germline V gene. V shed 2 bases and J shed 0 bases, with 8 bases lying between them.

This clone has only a few counts. CDR3 in amino acids: CASSPQGNTIYF. CDR3 in DNA: TGTGCCAGCAGCCCCCAAGGAAACACCATATATTTT. This chain uses TRBV7-9 with TRBJ1-3; the D is unclear. This CDR3 has 12 amino acids. Trimming left V 5 bases short and J 4 bases short, with 6 bases between. Germline CDR1 is SEHNR and CDR2 is FQNEAQ (reference sequence).

The genes are TRBV11-2 and TRBJ2-1; 14 positions agree with TRBD2. CDR3 length equals 16 residues. With V trimmed by 5 bases and J by 3 bases, 3 bases remained unmatched. The V gene's germline CDR1 is SGHAT and CDR2 FQNNGV. CDR3 sequence: CASSLGLAGDYNEQFF. The CDR3 DNA sequence: TGTGCCAGCAGCCTGGGACTAGCGGGAGACTACAATGAGCAGTTCTTC.

The chain has TRBV19 and TRBJ1-4, with TRBD1 matching over 11 bases. Germline CDR1 reads LNHDA; CDR2 reads SQIVND (reference sequence). The CDR3 extends over 15 amino acids. J lost 10 bases, V lost 5 bases, and 9 bases had no gene match. The CDR3 is CASSEPGQGEGKLFF. DNA of the CDR3: TGTGCCAGTAGTGAACCGGGACAGGGGGAGGGAAAACTGTTTTTT.

This rearrangement joins TRBV19 to TRBJ1-5; D not certain. V shed 9 bases and J shed 3 bases, with 12 bases lying between them. The germline V gene encodes CDR1 LNHDA and CDR2 SQIVND (reference sequence). This CDR3 is 13 amino acids long. The CDR3 sequence is CASRGDYNQPQHF. In DNA form, the CDR3 reads TGTGCCAGCCGGGGAGACTACAATCAGCCCCAGCATTTT.

CDR3 in amino acids: CASSFSVSTDTQYF. DNA of the CDR3: TGCGCCAGCAGCTTTAGCGTAAGCACAGATACGCAGTATTTT. The V gene is TRBV5-1, the J gene TRBJ2-3; D may be TRBD2 (5 bases). V lost 2 bases and J lost 0, with 7 bases in between. The germline V gene has CDR1 SGHRS and CDR2 YFSETQ. CDR3 length: 14 amino acids.

This chain links TRBV9 with TRBJ1-6, with 9 bases identical to TRBD1. This CDR3 has 15 residues. CDR1 and CDR2 (germline): SGDLS, YYNGEE. Losses at the gene ends were 4 bases for V and 7 bases for J; bases not matched to a gene: 6. The CDR3, as DNA: TGTGCCAGCAGCCCTGGGACAGGGTGGAATTCACCCCTCCACTTT. This sequence encodes CASSPGTGWNSPLHF.